The clone carrying this T cell receptor (beta chain) has a handful of counts. Its antigen is not identified. This sample stems from a study of T cells in Graves' hyperthyroidism and ophthalmopathy. Regarding the study as a whole: Most thyroid clonotypes expanded above 0.001 were also detected in blood.

Aged 18 to 65, the patients had hyperthyroidism that was newly diagnosed and had lasted under 2 months. Using around 10 ml of fresh peripheral blood, PBMCs were prepared. RNA transcripts served as the template for amplifying TCR beta CDR3 regions. The HTBI primer set was used in a first-round RT-PCR of the TCR CDR3. MiXCR was run by TCRdb on the multiplex PCR reads, yielding one entry per CDR3 protein. The data hold some 690,000 distinct CDR3 sequences, with 17% observed a single time. Trimming removed 6 bases at V and 1 base at J, with 13 bases between. The germline V gene has CDR1 MNHNS and CDR2 SASEGT. The CDR3 has 14 residues.

What was sequenced was blood. The clonotype was recovered from a middle-aged man with Graves' hyperthyroidism. The chain is built from TRBV6-1 and TRBJ2-7; D possibly matches TRBD1 or TRBD2 (5 bases each). The CDR3 coding sequence is TGTGCCAGCAGACTCCGGGACGGTTCCTACGAGCAGTACTTC. This sequence encodes CASRLRDGSYEQYF.